This T cell receptor beta chain was recorded in a study of spatial heterogeneity in lung cancer. TCRdb recomputed calls from the 5' RACE reads with MiXCR, one row per CDR3 protein. The sample contains under 20,000 distinct CDR3 sequences, around 6.4% of which appear only once. Trimming cost V 6 bases and J 1 base, with 9 bases left between them. This CDR3 contains 13 residues. In germline, CDR1 is MGHDK, CDR2 SYGVNS. General study findings and limits: How many expanded intratumoral alpha and beta TCRs were present tracked the tumor mutation count, which was a count of nonsynonymous mutations.

Noted time point: sample taken at primary tumor resection. The donor population consisted of approximately 70 patients with untreated, early-stage non-small cell lung cancer. Many counts were recorded for this clonotype. Its matching antigen is unknown. The library was built for alpha chains, so this beta chain is an off-target read and its size means little. The clonotype originates from a female donor with early-stage non-small cell lung cancer. The chain links TRBV25-1 to TRBJ1-1, with D uncertain. This sample comprised lung tumor tissue, obtained at surgery. The CDR3 spells CASRIQQNTEAFF. DNA for the CDR3: TGTGCCAGCAGAATCCAGCAGAACACTGAAGCTTTCTTT.